This is a list of T cell receptor beta chains from one sample in a study of CD8 T cells in Susac syndrome. TCRdb redid the calling of the immunoSEQ multiplex PCR reads with MiXCR, one entry per CDR3 protein. There are 130,000 to 150,000 distinct CDR3 sequences in the sample; approximately 93% occur only once, and 0.25% to 0.3% lies in the top ten. Sequenced material: CD8+ T cells from PBMCs. The source is a human donor in good health. CDR3s include the opening cysteine and the closing phenylalanine or tryptophan. The order of the fields is clone size, V gene, J gene, D gene, CDR3 protein, CDR3 DNA. A D gene is named only where the DNA matches it firmly. Clone sizes are given selectively: once, few, many, or a class where the clone is expanded.

once	TRBV15	TRBJ2-2	TRBD2	CATSRAPGLARTGELFF	TGTGCCACCAGCAGGGCACCGGGACTAGCGAGAACCGGGGAGCTGTTTTTT
.	TRBV27	TRBJ2-3	TRBD2	CASKTSGGSDTQYF	TGTGCCAGCAAGACCTCGGGAGGCTCAGATACGCAGTATTTT
.	TRBV9	TRBJ2-1	TRBD2	CASSVKGGASLGYNEQFF	TGTGCCAGCAGCGTAAAGGGAGGGGCTTCACTTGGCTACAATGAGCAGTTCTTC
.	TRBV4-1	TRBJ1-5	.	CASSQDRYNQPQHF	TGCGCCAGCAGCCAGGACCGCTACAATCAGCCCCAGCATTTT
once	TRBV27	TRBJ2-3	TRBD2	CASSLAGDGRGTDTQYF	TGTGCCAGCAGTCTCGCGGGAGACGGGAGGGGCACAGATACGCAGTATTTT
.	TRBV7-9	TRBJ2-7	.	CASSSALSEQYF	TGTGCCAGCAGCTCTGCCCTATCCGAGCAGTACTTC
.	TRBV2	TRBJ2-7	.	CASSQTDEQYF	TGTGCCAGCTCTCAGACCGACGAGCAGTACTTC
.	TRBV20-1	TRBJ2-5	TRBD2	CSASGDGRVSWETQYF	TGCAGTGCTAGTGGGGACGGGAGGGTTAGTTGGGAGACCCAGTACTTC
.	TRBV18	TRBJ2-3	.	CASSLVGNTDTQYF	TGTGCCAGCTCACTAGTGGGGAACACAGATACGCAGTATTTT
.	TRBV29-1	TRBJ1-1	TRBD1	CSVERGTGGFF	TGCAGCGTTGAAAGGGGGACAGGGGGTTTCTTT
.	TRBV27	TRBJ2-7	.	CASSPTGGEYEQYF	TGTGCCAGCAGTCCGACGGGTGGTGAGTACGAGCAGTACTTC
.	TRBV28	TRBJ2-2	.	CASSFWAANTGELFF	TGTGCCAGCAGTTTTTGGGCCGCTAACACCGGGGAGCTGTTTTTT
.	TRBV6-5	TRBJ2-1	TRBD1	CASRPGQGHNEQFF	TGTGCCAGCAGGCCCGGACAGGGCCACAATGAGCAGTTCTTC
once	TRBV15	TRBJ2-7	.	CATSRAREGYYEQYF	TGTGCCACCAGCAGAGCCAGAGAGGGATACTACGAGCAGTACTTC
.	TRBV7-9	TRBJ2-7	TRBD2	CASSSRASGYEQYF	TGTGCCAGCAGCTCTCGGGCTAGCGGCTACGAGCAGTACTTC
.	TRBV6-5	TRBJ1-2	.	CASSYSDNRGAYGYTF	TGTGCCAGCAGTTACTCGGATAACCGAGGGGCCTATGGCTACACCTTC
.	TRBV7-2	TRBJ2-7	.	CASSSGGWDEQYF	TGTGCCAGCAGCTCCGGCGGGTGGGACGAGCAGTACTTC